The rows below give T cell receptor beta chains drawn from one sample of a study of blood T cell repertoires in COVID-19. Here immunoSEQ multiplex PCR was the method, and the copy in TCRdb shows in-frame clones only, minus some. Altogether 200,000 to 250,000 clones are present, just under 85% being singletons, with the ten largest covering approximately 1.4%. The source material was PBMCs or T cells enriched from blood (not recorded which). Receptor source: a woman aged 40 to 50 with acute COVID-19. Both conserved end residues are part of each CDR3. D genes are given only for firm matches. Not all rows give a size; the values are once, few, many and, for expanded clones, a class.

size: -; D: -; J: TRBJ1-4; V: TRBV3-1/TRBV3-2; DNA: TGTGCCAGCTCAACGGTTAATGAAAAACTGTTTTTT; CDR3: CASSTVNEKLFF
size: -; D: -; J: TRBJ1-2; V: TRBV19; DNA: TGTGCCAGTAGATGGGGAGTACGACGGAATGGCTACACCTTC; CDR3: CASRWGVRRNGYTF
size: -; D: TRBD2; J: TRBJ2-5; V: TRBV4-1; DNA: TGCGCCAGCAGCCAAGCTCTTTCGGGAGGGGCCCAAGAGACCCAGTACTTC; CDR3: CASSQALSGGAQETQYF
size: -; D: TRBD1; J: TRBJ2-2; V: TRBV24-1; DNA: TGTGCCACCGCACCGGGACAGGGTAACACCGGGGAGCTGTTTTTT; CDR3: CATAPGQGNTGELFF
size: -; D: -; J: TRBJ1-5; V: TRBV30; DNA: TGTGCCTGGAGTGGGCAGAATCAGCCCCAGCATTTT; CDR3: CAWSGQNQPQHF
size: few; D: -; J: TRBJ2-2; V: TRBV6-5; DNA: TGTGCCAGCAGTTTAGACAACGCGAACACCGGGGAGCTGTTTTTT; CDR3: CASSLDNANTGELFF
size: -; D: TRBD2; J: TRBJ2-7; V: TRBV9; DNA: TGTGCCAGCAGCCGCGGGACTAGCGGAGCCTACGAGCAGTACTTC; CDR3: CASSRGTSGAYEQYF
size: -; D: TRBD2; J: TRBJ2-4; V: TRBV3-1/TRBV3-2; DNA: TGTGCCAGCAGCCAAGGGTCGGGGAGGGCGGCCAAAAACATTCAGTACTTC; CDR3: CASSQGSGRAAKNIQYF
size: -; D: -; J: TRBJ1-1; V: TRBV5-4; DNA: TGTGCCAGCAGCTGGACCCGGGGGAACACTGAAGCTTTCTTT; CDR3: CASSWTRGNTEAFF
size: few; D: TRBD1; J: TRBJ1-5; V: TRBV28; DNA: TGTGCCAGCAGTTGGGTCGACAGGGCAAATCAGCCCCAGCATTTT; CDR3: CASSWVDRANQPQHF
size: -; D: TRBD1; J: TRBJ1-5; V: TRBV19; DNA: TGTGCCACCACGGACAGGGTGGGGAATCAGCCCCAGCATTTT; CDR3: CATTDRVGNQPQHF
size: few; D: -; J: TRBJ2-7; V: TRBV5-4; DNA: TGTGCCAGCAGCCAAGCGGGTTCCGTCTACGAGCAGTACTTC; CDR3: CASSQAGSVYEQYF
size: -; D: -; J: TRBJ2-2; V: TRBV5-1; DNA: TGCGCCAGCAGCTCCTCGGGGGACACCGGGGAGCTGTTTTTT; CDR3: CASSSSGDTGELFF
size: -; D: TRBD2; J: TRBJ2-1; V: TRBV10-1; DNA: TGCGCCAGCAGTGAATTTGGGACTAGCGCCTACAATGAGCAGTTCTTC; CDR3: CASSEFGTSAYNEQFF
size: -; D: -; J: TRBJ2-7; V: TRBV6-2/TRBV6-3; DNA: TGTGCCAGCAGTTACCCGTCTCCGGGTTCCTACGAGCAGTACTTC; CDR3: CASSYPSPGSYEQYF
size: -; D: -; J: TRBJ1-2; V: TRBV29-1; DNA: TGCAGCGTTGAGGCATCTAACTATGGCTACACCTTC; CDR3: CSVEASNYGYTF
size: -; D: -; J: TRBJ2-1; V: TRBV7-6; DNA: TGTGCCAGCAGCCCACAGGTCGGGACACGGCTATACAATGAGCAGTTCTTC; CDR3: CASSPQVGTRLYNEQFF
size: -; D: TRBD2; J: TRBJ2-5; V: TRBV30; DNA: TGTGCCTGGAGTGCGGGGGGGCCAGAGACCCAGTACTTC; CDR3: CAWSAGGPETQYF
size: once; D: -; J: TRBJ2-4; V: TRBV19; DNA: TGTGCCAGTAGTACTCAAGGGGGGGTTGGGAACATTCAGTACTTC; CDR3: CASSTQGGVGNIQYF
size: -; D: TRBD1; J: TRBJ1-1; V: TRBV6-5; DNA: TGTGCCAGCATACAGGGGGCCACTGAAGCTTTCTTT; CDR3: CASIQGATEAFF
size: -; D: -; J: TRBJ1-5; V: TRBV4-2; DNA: TGTGCCAGCAGCCAAGTGCGTCAGGGGAATCAGCCCCAGCATTTT; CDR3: CASSQVRQGNQPQHF
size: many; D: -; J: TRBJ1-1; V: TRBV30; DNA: TGTGCCTGGGTTTTCGGGGGCACTGAAGCTTTCTTT; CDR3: CAWVFGGTEAFF
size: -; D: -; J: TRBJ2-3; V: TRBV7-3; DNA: TGTGCCAGCAGCTTAATTGGCTTGAGGCGAGATACGCAGTATTTT; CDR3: CASSLIGLRRDTQYF
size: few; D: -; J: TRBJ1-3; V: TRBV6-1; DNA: TGTGCCAGCAGTGAAAGGCAGGCAGATGGAAACACCATATATTTT; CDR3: CASSERQADGNTIYF
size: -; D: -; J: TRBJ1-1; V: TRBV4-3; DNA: TGCGCCAGCAGCCAAGATTCGGGGGGCACTGAAGCTTTCTTT; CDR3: CASSQDSGGTEAFF
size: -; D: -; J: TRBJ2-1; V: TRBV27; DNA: TGTGCCAGCGCCCGGGACTACAATGAGCAGTTCTTC; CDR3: CASARDYNEQFF
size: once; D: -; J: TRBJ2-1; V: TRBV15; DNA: TGTGCCACCAGCAGCCAGGGGTCTCCCTACAATGAGCAGTTCTTC; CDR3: CATSSQGSPYNEQFF
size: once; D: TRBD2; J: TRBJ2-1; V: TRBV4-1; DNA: TGCGCCAGCAGCCATGCGGGAGATGGGAATGAGCAGTTCTTC; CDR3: CASSHAGDGNEQFF
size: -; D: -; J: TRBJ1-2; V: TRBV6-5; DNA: TGTGCCAGCAGCCCGGACACGGCCTATGGCTACACCTTC; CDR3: CASSPDTAYGYTF
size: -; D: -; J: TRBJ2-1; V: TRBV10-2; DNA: TGCGCCAGCAGCCCCACATTGGGGCGGAACAATGAGCAGTTCTTC; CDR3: CASSPTLGRNNEQFF
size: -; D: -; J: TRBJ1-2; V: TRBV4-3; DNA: TGCGCCAGCAGCCAAGAAGGGTACAGTGGGGCCTATGGCTACACCTTC; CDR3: CASSQEGYSGAYGYTF
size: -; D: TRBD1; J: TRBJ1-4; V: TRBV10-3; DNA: TGTGCCATCAGGAAGGGACAGACGGATAATGAAAAACTGTTTTTT; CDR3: CAIRKGQTDNEKLFF
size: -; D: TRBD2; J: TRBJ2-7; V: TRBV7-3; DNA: TGTGCCAGCAGCTTAAGGAGCGGGGGGGCCTCGTACGAGCAGTACTTC; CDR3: CASSLRSGGASYEQYF
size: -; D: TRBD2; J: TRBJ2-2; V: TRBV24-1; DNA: TGTGCCACCAGTGATTGGGGGACTGCGACTAGCGGGAGACCCGGGGAGCTGTTTTTT; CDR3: CATSDWGTATSGRPGELFF
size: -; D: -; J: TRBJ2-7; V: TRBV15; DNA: TGTGCCACCAGCAGAGATATCGGTTACGAGCAGTACTTC; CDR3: CATSRDIGYEQYF
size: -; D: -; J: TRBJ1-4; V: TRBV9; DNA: TGTGCCAGCAGCGTGGGACAATCTAATGAAAAACTGTTTTTT; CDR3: CASSVGQSNEKLFF
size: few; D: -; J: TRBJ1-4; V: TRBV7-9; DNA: TGTGCCAGCAGCCTAGGGACTCTAACTTCAACTAATGAAAAACTGTTTTTT; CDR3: CASSLGTLTSTNEKLFF
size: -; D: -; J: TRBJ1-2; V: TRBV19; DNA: TGTGCCAGTAGTGCCCGGAGGCAAGGAGGCTACACCTTC; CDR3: CASSARRQGGYTF
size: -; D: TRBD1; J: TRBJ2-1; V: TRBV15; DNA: TGTGCCACCAGCGACAGGGGGCTCTCCTACAATGAGCAGTTCTTC; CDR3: CATSDRGLSYNEQFF
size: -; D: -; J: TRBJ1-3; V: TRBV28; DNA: TGTGCCAGCAGTTTAGGCGGCGCGCGCGGAAACACCATATATTTT; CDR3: CASSLGGARGNTIYF
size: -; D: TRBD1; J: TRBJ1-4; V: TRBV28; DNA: TGTGCCAGCAGCCTACGACAGGGGGCGAGTGATGAAAAACTGTTTTTT; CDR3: CASSLRQGASDEKLFF